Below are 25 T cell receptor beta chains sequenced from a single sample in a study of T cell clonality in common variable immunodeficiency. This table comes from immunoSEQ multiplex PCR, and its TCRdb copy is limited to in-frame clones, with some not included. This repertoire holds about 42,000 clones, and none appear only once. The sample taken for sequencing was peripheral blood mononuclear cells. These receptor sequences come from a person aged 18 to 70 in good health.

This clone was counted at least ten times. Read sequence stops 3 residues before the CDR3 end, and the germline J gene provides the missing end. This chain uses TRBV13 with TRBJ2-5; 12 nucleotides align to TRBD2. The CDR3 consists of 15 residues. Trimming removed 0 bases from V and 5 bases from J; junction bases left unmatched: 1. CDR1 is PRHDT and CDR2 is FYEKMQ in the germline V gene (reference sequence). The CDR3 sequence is CASSLGLAGGETQYF. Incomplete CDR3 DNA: TGTGCCAGCAGCTTAGGGCTAGCGGGAGGGGAGACC.

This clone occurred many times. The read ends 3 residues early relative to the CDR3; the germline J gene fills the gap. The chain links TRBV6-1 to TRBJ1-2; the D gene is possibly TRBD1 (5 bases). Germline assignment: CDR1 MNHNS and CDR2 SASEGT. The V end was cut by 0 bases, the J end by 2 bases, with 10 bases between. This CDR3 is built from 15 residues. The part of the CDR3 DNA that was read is TGTGCCAGCAGTGAAGCCCACGGGGGGAACTATGGC. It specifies CASSEAHGGNYG. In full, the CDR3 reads CASSEAHGGNYGYTF.

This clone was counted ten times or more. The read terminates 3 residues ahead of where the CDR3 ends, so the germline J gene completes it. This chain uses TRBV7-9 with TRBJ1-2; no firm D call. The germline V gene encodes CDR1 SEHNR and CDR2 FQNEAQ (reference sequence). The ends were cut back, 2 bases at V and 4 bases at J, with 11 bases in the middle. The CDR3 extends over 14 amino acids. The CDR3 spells CASSLSAGPYGYTF. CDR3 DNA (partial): TGTGCCAGCAGCTTATCGGCAGGCCCCTATGGC.

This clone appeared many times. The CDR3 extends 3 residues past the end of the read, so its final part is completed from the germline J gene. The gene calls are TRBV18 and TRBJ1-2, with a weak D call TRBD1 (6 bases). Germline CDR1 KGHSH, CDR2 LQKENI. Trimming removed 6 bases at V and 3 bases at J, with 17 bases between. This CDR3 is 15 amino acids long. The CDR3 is CASSDRQEPYYGYTF. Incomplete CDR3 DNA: TGTGCCAGCTCGGACAGACAGGAACCCTACTATGGC.

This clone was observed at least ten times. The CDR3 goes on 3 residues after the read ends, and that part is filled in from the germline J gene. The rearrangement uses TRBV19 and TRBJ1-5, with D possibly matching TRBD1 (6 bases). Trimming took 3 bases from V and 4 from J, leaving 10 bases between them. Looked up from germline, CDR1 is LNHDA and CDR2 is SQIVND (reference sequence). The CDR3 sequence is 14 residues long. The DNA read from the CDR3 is TGTGCCAGTAGTATTCCAGGGGAGAATCAGCCC. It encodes CASSIPGENQP. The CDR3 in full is CASSIPGENQPQHF.

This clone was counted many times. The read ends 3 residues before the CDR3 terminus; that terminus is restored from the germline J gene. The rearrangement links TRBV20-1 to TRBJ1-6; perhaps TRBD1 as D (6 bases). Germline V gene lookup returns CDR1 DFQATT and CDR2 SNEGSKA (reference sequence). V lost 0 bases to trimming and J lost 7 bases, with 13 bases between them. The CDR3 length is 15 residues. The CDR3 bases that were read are TGCAGTGCTAGAGATCGCGAGGGGGGGAATTCACCC. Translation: CSARDREGGNSP. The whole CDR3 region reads CSARDREGGNSPLHF.

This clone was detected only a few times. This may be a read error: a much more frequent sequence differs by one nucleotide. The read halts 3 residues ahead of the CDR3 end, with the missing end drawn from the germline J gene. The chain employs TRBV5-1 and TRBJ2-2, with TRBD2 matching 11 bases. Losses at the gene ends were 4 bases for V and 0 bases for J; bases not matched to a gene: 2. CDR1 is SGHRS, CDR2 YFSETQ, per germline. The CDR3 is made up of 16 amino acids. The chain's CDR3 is CASSPGLAANTGELFF. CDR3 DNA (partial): TGCGCCAGCAGCCCGGGACTAGCGGCGAACACCGGGGAG.

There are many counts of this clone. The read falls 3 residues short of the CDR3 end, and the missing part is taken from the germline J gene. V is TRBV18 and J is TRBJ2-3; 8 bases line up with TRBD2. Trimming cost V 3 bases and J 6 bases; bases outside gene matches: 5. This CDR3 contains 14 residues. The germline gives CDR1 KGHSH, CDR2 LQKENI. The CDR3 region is CASSPWRGDDTQYF. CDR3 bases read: TGTGCCAGCTCACCCTGGCGGGGGGACGATACG. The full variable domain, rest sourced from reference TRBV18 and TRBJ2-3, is NAGVMQNPRHLVRRRGQEARLRCSPMKGHSHVYWYRQLPEEGLKFMVYLQKENIIDESGMPKERFSAEFPKEGPSILRIQQVVRGDSAAYFCASSPWRGDDTQYFGPGTRLTVL.

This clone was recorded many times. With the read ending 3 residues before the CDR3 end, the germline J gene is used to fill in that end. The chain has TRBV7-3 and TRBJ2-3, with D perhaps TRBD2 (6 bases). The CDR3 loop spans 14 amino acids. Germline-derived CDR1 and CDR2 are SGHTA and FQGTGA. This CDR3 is CASSPSSGGETQYF. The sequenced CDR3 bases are TGTGCCAGCAGCCCAAGCTCCGGAGGGGAGACG.

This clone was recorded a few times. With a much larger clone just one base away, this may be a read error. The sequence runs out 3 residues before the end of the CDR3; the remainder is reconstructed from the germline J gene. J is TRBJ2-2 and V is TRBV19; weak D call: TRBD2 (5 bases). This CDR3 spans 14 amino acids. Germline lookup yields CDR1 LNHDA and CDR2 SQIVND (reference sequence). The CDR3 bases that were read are TGTGCCAGTAGTATGGTCCCGGGGAATGAAAAG. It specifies CASSMVPGNEK. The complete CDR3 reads CASSMVPGNEKLFF.

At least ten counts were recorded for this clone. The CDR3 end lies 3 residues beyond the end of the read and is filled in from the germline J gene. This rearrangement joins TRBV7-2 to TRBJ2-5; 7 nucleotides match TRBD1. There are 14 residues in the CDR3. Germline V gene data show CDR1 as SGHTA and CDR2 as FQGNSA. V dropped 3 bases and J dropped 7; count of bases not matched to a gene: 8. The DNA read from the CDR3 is TGTGCCAGCAGCTTTAGACAGCGACAGGGGACC. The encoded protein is CASSFRQRQGT. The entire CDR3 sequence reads CASSFRQRQGTQYF.

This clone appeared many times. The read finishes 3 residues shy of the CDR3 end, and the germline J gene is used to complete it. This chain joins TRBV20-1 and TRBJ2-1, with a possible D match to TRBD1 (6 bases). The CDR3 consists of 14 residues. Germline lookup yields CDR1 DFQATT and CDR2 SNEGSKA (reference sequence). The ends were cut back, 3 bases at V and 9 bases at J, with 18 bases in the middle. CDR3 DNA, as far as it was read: TGCAGTGCTAGCTCTCCCCGGGACACTGGTGAG. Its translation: CSASSPRDTGE. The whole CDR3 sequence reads CSASSPRDTGEQFF.

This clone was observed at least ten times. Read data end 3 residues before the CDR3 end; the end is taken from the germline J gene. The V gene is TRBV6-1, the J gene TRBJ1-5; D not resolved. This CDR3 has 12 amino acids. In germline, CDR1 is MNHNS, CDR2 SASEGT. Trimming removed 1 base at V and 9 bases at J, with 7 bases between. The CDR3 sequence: CASSEGGGPQHF. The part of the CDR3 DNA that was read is TGTGCCAGCAGTGAAGGAGGTGGGCCC.

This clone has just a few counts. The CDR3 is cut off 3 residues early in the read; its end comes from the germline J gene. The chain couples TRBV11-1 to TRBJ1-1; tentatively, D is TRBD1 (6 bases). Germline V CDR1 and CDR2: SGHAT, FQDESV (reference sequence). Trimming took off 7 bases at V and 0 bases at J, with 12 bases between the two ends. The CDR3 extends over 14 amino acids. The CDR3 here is CASTNRVLNTEAFF. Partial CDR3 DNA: TGTGCCAGCACAAACAGGGTTTTGAACACTGAA.

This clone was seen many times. The CDR3 loop is CASSLGRETQYF. The sequenced part of the CDR3 DNA is TGTGCCAGCAGCTTAGGCAGGGAGACC. The J gene is TRBJ2-5, the V gene TRBV7-9; no clear D. The read finishes 3 residues shy of the CDR3 end, and the germline J gene is used to complete it. The germline V and J ends were trimmed by 1 base and 5 bases, with 5 bases remaining between them. The CDR3 is 12 residues long. CDR1 and CDR2 (germline): SEHNR, FQNEAQ (reference sequence).

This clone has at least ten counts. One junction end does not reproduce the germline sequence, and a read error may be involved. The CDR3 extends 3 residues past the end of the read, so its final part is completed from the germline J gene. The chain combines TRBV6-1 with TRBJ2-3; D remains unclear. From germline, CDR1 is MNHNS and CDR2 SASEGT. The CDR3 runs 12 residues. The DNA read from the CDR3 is TGTGCCAGCAGTGGTAGCATAGATACG. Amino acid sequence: CASSGSIDT. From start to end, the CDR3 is CASSGSIDTQYF.

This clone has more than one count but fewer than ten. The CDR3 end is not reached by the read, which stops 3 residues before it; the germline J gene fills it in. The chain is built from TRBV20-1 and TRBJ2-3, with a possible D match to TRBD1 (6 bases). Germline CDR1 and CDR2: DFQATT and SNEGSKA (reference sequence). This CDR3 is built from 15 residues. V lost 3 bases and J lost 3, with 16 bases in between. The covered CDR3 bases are TGCAGTGCTAGGGTCCCCGACAGGATGACAGATACG. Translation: CSARVPDRMTDT. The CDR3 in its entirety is CSARVPDRMTDTQYF.

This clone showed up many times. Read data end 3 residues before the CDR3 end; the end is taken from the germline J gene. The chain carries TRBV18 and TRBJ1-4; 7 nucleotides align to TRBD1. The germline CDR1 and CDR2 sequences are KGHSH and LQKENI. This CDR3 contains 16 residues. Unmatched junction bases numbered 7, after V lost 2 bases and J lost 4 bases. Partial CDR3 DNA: TGTGCCAGCTCACCAGACAGGGTGGGGAGTAATGAAAAA. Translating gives CASSPDRVGSNEK. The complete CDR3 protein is CASSPDRVGSNEKLFF. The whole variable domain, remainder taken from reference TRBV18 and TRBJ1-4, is NAGVMQNPRHLVRRRGQEARLRCSPMKGHSHVYWYRQLPEEGLKFMVYLQKENIIDESGMPKERFSAEFPKEGPSILRIQQVVRGDSAAYFCASSPDRVGSNEKLFFGSGTQLSVL.

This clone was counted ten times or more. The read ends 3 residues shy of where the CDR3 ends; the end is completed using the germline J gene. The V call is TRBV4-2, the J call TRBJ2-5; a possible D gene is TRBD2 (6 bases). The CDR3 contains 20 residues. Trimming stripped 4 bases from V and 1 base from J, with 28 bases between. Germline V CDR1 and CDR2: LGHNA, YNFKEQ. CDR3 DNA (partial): TGTGCCAGCAGCCCTCCTAGGTACAGGCCGGGGGTTAGCGGCCAAGAGACC. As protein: CASSPPRYRPGVSGQET. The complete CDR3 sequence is CASSPPRYRPGVSGQETQYF.

CDR3 in amino acids: CAWRGRAVSYGQYF. Incomplete CDR3 DNA: TGTGCCTGGAGGGGCAGAGCAGTAAGCTATGGT. The chain employs TRBV30 and TRBJ2-4; D ambiguous. The DNA ends 3 residues before the CDR3 does, and the rest of the CDR3 is filled in from the germline J gene. CDR1 and CDR2 from the germline V gene are GTSNPN and SVGIG (reference sequence). This CDR3 is built from 14 residues.

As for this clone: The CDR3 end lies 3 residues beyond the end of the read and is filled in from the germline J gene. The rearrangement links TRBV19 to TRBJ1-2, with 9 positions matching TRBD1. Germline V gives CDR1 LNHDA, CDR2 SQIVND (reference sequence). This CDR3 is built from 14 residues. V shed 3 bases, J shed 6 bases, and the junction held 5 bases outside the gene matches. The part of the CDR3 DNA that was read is TGTGCCAGTAGTATGCGGGGACAGGGACATGGC. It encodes CASSMRGQGHG. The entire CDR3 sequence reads CASSMRGQGHGYTF.

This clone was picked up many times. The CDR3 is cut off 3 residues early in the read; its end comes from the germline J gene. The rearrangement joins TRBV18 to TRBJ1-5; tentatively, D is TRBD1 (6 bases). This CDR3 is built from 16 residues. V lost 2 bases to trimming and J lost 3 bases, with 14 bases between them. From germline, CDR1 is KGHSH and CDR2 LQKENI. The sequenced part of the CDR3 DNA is TGTGCCAGCTCACCATCTCCAGGGGTCCTCAATCAGCCC. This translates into CASSPSPGVLNQP. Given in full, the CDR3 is CASSPSPGVLNQPQHF. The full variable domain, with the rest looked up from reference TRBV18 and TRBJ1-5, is NAGVMQNPRHLVRRRGQEARLRCSPMKGHSHVYWYRQLPEEGLKFMVYLQKENIIDESGMPKERFSAEFPKEGPSILRIQQVVRGDSAAYFCASSPSPGVLNQPQHFGDGTRLSIL.

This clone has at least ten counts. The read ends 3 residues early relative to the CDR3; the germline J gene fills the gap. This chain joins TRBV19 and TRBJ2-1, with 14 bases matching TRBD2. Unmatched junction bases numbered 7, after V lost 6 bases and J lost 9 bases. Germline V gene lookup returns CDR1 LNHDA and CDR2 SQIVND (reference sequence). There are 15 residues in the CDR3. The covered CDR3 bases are TGTGCCAGTAGCTCGGGACTAGCGGGGGCGACTGAG. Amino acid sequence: CASSSGLAGATE. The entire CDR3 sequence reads CASSSGLAGATEQFF.

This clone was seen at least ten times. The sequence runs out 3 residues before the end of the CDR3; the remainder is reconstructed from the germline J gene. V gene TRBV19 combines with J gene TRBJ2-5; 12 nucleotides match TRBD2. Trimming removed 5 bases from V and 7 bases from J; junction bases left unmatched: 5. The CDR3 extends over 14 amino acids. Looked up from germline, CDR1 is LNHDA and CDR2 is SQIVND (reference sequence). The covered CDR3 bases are TGTGCCAGTAGTCTACTAGCGGGAGGAGGGACC. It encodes CASSLLAGGGT. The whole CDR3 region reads CASSLLAGGGTQYF.

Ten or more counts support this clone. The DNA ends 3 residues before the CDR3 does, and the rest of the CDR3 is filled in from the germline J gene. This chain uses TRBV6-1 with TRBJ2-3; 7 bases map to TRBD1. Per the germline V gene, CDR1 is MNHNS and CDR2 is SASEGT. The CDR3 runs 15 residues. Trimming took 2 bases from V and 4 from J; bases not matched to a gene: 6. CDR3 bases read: TGTGCCAGCAGTGAAAGGGCAGGGGGAGCAGATACG. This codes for CASSERAGGADT. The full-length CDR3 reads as CASSERAGGADTQYF.